These 6 T cell receptor beta chains originate from one sample sequenced in a study of neurological immune-mediated disorders. TCRdb re-called the 5' RACE reads with MiXCR, one entry per CDR3 protein. The table records about 120,000 distinct CDR3 sequences, roughly 3.2% of them present only once. Specimen: PBMCs. These receptors all come from a woman aged 25 to 39 with multiple sclerosis.

This clonotype has a count of ten or more. This chain connects TRBV5-6 to TRBJ2-1, with a possible D match to TRBD2 (5 bases). The ends were cut back, 2 bases at V and 6 bases at J, with 21 bases in the middle. The CDR3 runs to 17 residues. Germline CDR1 is SGHDT and CDR2 is YYEEEE. The CDR3 region has the DNA TGTGCCAGCAGCTTCAGTACCGGGATCCCAAGCCGCAATGAGCAGTTCTTC. Protein: CASSFSTGIPSRNEQFF.

This clonotype showed up many times. The genes are TRBV28 and TRBJ2-1; possibly TRBD1 for D (5 bases). The CDR3 is 13 amino acids. Germline loops: CDR1 MDHEN, CDR2 SYDVKM. V dropped 7 bases and J dropped 5 bases, with 12 bases sitting between them. In DNA form, the CDR3 reads TGTGCCAGCAATCAGGACATAGACAATGAGCAGTTCTTC. Residues: CASNQDIDNEQFF. The whole variable domain, filled in from reference TRBV28 and TRBJ2-1, reads DVKVTQSSRYLVKRTGEKVFLECVQDMDHENMFWYRQDPGLGLRLIYFSYDVKMKEKGDIPEGYSVSREKKERFSLILESASTNQTSMYLCASNQDIDNEQFFGPGTRLTVL.

The sample holds many counts of this clonotype. The J gene is TRBJ2-1, the V gene TRBV20-1, with D possibly called TRBD1 or TRBD2 (5 bases each). V shed 6 bases and J shed 7 bases, with 16 bases lying between them. Germline CDR1 DFQATT, CDR2 SNEGSKA (reference sequence). The CDR3 has 13 residues. The DNA of the CDR3 is TGCAGTGCAGAACCGGGACCGGAAAATGAGCAGTTCTTC. It encodes CSAEPGPENEQFF.

This clonotype has ten or more counts. The chain couples TRBV5-1 to TRBJ2-1, with 13 positions matching TRBD2. Germline CDR1 is SGHRS and CDR2 is YFSETQ. This CDR3 contains 20 residues. Trimming at V came to 4 bases and at J to 2 bases, leaving 15 bases not matched to a gene. The CDR3 is CASSLKAGTSGIVTYNEQFF. The CDR3 region has the DNA TGCGCCAGCAGCCTGAAAGCCGGGACTAGCGGGATTGTGACCTACAATGAGCAGTTCTTC.

This clonotype occurred many times. The J gene is TRBJ1-2, the V gene TRBV10-3, with D unresolved. CDR1 and CDR2 (germline): ENHRY, SYGVKD. The length of the CDR3 is 14 residues. Trimming removed 5 bases from V and 6 bases from J, with 16 bases in between. The CDR3 DNA reads TGTGCCATCAGTTCCTACACGCAACAGCATGGCTACACCTTC. Translating it yields CAISSYTQQHGYTF.

This clonotype was recorded many times. This rearrangement joins TRBV7-9 to TRBJ2-7, with a possible D match to TRBD2 (6 bases). Germline values: CDR1 SEHNR, CDR2 FQNEAQ (reference sequence). The CDR3 runs 15 residues. V shed 5 bases and J shed 3 bases, with 17 bases lying between them. DNA for the CDR3: TGTGCCAGCAGCCGAGGGCGGGACTCCCTCTACGAGCAGTACTTC. Its protein product is CASSRGRDSLYEQYF.